This T cell receptor (beta chain) is from a study of blood T cell repertoires in COVID-19. About the research overall: Whether acute or convalescent, the COVID-19 samples came from the United States, Italy and Spain. The analysed material was cDNA or gDNA that came from T cells, B-cell-depleted T cells, or PBMCs.

Source study methods: The authors estimated nucleated cell counts from reference gene primer amplification. TCRdb's copy holds only in-frame clones and misses some; the assay was immunoSEQ multiplex PCR. That table gives V, J and clone size, and the DNA gave D and trimming. Here the sample spans more than 110,000 clones, over 60% being singletons. CDR1 is MDHEN, CDR2 SYDVKM, per germline. Trimming removed 5 bases from V and 7 bases from J; junction bases left unmatched: 14. The CDR3 sequence is 17 residues long. This chain uses TRBV28 with TRBJ1-1, with 12 bases lining up with TRBD1. This receptor was identified in a woman between 50 and 59 years old with active or convalescent COVID-19. Material for sequencing was peripheral blood. CDR3 sequence: CASSPGAGQGAKGEAFF. In nucleotides, the CDR3 is TGTGCCAGCAGTCCTGGGGCGGGACAGGGGGCAAAGGGTGAAGCTTTCTTT.